These 20 T cell receptor beta chains share one sample of origin, sequenced in a study of regulatory T cells in long-lasting Graves disease. The time point is: newly diagnosed GD, antithyroid drugs for less than 3 months. RNA from PBMCs was the source of the TCR library. The TCR beta library used iRepertoire HTBI primers with Arm-PCR amplification of CDR3. A single record per CDR3 protein comes from TCRdb applying MiXCR to the multiplex PCR reads. The table includes 200,000 to 250,000 distinct CDR3 sequences, approximately 18% detected once. The sample was also reused in another study, on T cells in Graves' hyperthyroidism and ophthalmopathy.

The material sequenced was peripheral blood mononuclear cells (PBMCs), taken at new diagnosis, from a patient treated with antithyroid drugs. These TCRs come from a woman between 25 and 40 years old with Graves disease.

This clonotype was counted many times. The chain uses TRBV30 and TRBJ1-4; no reliable D call. Germline CDR1 is GTSNPN and CDR2 is SVGIG (reference sequence). Trimming took 1 base from V and 0 from J, leaving 12 bases between them. This CDR3 region has 16 residues. The CDR3 nucleotides read TGTGCCTGGAGTGGAACAGACCTGGCAACTAATGAAAAACTGTTTTTT. Residues: CAWSGTDLATNEKLFF.

This clonotype was detected many times. The V call is TRBV29-1, the J call TRBJ2-1; 8 bases map to TRBD2. The CDR3 is 14 amino acids. J was trimmed by 9 bases and V by 6 bases; bases with no gene match: 13. Germline V gene data show CDR1 as SQVTM and CDR2 as ANQGSEA. The CDR3 DNA sequence: TGCAGCGTAAAAGCGGCGGGAGGAGGGGCTGAGCAGTTCTTC. Residues: CSVKAAGGGAEQFF.

This clonotype has at least ten counts. This sequence joins TRBV20-1 and TRBJ1-4, with 7 nucleotides matching TRBD1. This CDR3 has 14 amino acids. V trimming: 0 bases; J trimming: 8 bases; junction bases outside the gene matches: 6. Germline CDR1 and CDR2: DFQATT and SNEGSKA (reference sequence). Here the CDR3 DNA reads TGCAGTGCTAGAGATCAGGGGGTAGAGGAAAAACTGTTTTTT. This gives the protein CSARDQGVEEKLFF.

The table lists this clonotype with a count of one. A much larger clone differs from this one at a single base, so this may be a read error. V is TRBV5-1 and J is TRBJ1-1; 8 nucleotides match TRBD1. Germline assignment: CDR1 SGHRS and CDR2 YFSETQ. The CDR3 has 15 amino acids. The DNA for the CDR3 is TGCGCCAACAGCTTGGCTGCAGGGGGCGTCACTGAAGCTTTCTTT. Translating it yields CANSLAAGGVTEAFF.

In its sample, this clonotype was seen a few times. The CDR3 loop reads CAWSVLAGANYEQYF. The DNA of the CDR3 is TGTGCCTGGAGTGTACTAGCGGGAGCGAACTACGAGCAGTACTTC. The chain recombines TRBV30 with TRBJ2-7; 11 bases map to TRBD2. The CDR3 sequence is 15 residues long. Trimming cost V 0 bases and J 3 bases; bases outside gene matches: 4. Germline lookup yields CDR1 GTSNPN and CDR2 SVGIG (reference sequence).

This clonotype came up many times. J is TRBJ2-1 and V is TRBV5-8; 8 bases agree with TRBD2. The germline V gene encodes CDR1 SGHTS and CDR2 YDEGEE. The CDR3 spans 15 residues. The ends lost 4 bases at V and 2 bases at J; junction bases unmatched: 5. The chain's CDR3 is CASSPIAGPYNEQFF. The CDR3 coding sequence is TGTGCCAGCAGCCCGATAGCGGGGCCCTACAATGAGCAGTTCTTC.

In its sample, this clonotype was seen many times. The genes are TRBV12-3 or TRBV12-4 and TRBJ1-2; D call uncertain. The CDR3 extends over 14 amino acids. Trimming shortened V by 1 base and J by 2 bases, and 8 bases separated the two germline ends. CDR3 sequence: CASSLEEVNYGYTF. DNA of the CDR3: TGTGCCAGCAGTTTAGAAGAGGTAAACTATGGCTACACCTTC.

This clonotype was counted ten times or more. CDR3 coding DNA: TGTGCCAGCTCACCACTTGACGGGACAGGGGACTATGGCTACACCTTC. Translation: CASSPLDGTGDYGYTF. This chain links TRBV18 with TRBJ1-2; 10 nucleotides agree with TRBD1. The germline V gene encodes CDR1 KGHSH and CDR2 LQKENI. V gave up 1 base and J gave up 3 bases; unmatched junction bases: 5. The CDR3 extends over 16 amino acids.

This clonotype was observed many times. The chain is built from TRBV7-2 and TRBJ1-1; D gene ambiguous. V was pared by 1 base and J by 2 bases, with 8 bases between. The CDR3 extends over 14 amino acids. CDR1 and CDR2 (germline): SGHTA, FQGNSA. The CDR3 spells CASSLVHRNTEAFF. Here the CDR3 DNA reads TGTGCCAGCAGCTTAGTTCACCGAAACACTGAAGCTTTCTTT.

V usage is TRBV7-6 and J usage is TRBJ2-1, with TRBD2 matching over 8 bases. Germline V gives CDR1 SGHVS, CDR2 FNYEAQ. Germline trimming cut 1 base from V and 7 bases from J; bases unmatched to any gene: 6. There are 15 residues in the CDR3. The CDR3 sequence: CASSLGSGGGNEQFF. The CDR3 nucleotides read TGTGCCAGCAGCTTAGGCTCGGGGGGGGGGAATGAGCAGTTCTTC.

This clonotype was counted only a few times. The rearrangement uses TRBV19 and TRBJ2-5, with TRBD2 as a possible D gene (7 bases). This CDR3 region has 14 residues. The germline CDR1 and CDR2 sequences are LNHDA and SQIVND (reference sequence). V lost 2 bases and J 4 bases, leaving 11 bases between the germline ends. CDR3 residues: CASSIKGGPETQYF. DNA of the CDR3: TGTGCCAGTAGTATAAAGGGGGGGCCAGAGACCCAGTACTTC.

The sample holds many counts of this clonotype. This rearrangement joins TRBV19 to TRBJ1-1, with D tentatively TRBD1 (5 bases). This CDR3 is 14 amino acids long. Per the germline V gene, CDR1 is LNHDA and CDR2 is SQIVND (reference sequence). This CDR3 reads CVPLGCGGETEAFF. The CDR3 DNA follows: TGTGTCCCCCTCGGGTGCGGAGGGGAAACTGAAGCTTTCTTT.

This clonotype was seen more than once but under ten times. This chain connects TRBV18 to TRBJ2-1; 11 nucleotides align to TRBD1. J gave up 7 bases and V 1 base, and 9 bases lay outside the gene matches. The CDR3 totals 17 residues. Per germline, CDR1 KGHSH and CDR2 LQKENI. This CDR3 reads CASSPRNGQGAANEQFF. CDR3 DNA sequence: TGTGCCAGCTCACCACGGAACGGACAGGGGGCCGCGAATGAGCAGTTCTTC.

This clonotype has more than one count but fewer than ten. The V gene is TRBV6-2 or TRBV6-3, the J gene TRBJ2-1; possible D gene TRBD2, 5 bases. The length of the CDR3 is 16 residues. V was cut by 6 bases and J by 7 bases, with 22 bases left in between. From germline, CDR1 is MNHEY and CDR2 SVGEGT. CDR3 amino acids: CASRVPGLNVDNEQFF. CDR3 DNA: TGTGCCAGCAGAGTGCCGGGGTTAAACGTGGATAATGAGCAGTTCTTC.

The V and J genes are TRBV20-1 and TRBJ1-4, with 7 bases aligning to TRBD1. J was trimmed by 6 bases and V by 0 bases; bases with no gene match: 4. Looked up from germline, CDR1 is DFQATT and CDR2 is SNEGSKA (reference sequence). The CDR3 runs 14 residues. The DNA of the CDR3 is TGCAGTGCTAGAGAGACGGGACAGCATGAAAAACTGTTTTTT. This codes for CSARETGQHEKLFF.

This clonotype was observed at least ten times. The CDR3 sequence: CSASQLAREKADTQYF. The CDR3 nucleotides are TGCAGTGCTAGCCAATTGGCGAGGGAGAAGGCAGATACGCAGTATTTT. The chain employs TRBV20-1 and TRBJ2-3; tentatively, D is TRBD2 (5 bases). This CDR3 is built from 16 residues. Looked up from germline, CDR1 is DFQATT and CDR2 is SNEGSKA (reference sequence). Trimming pared 3 bases from V and 4 bases from J, leaving 20 bases between.

This clonotype has at least ten counts. The chain uses TRBV2 and TRBJ2-2, with D possibly being TRBD2 (7 bases). This CDR3 is 17 amino acids long. CDR1 and CDR2 (germline): SNHLY, FYNNEI. Trimming took 4 bases from V and 4 from J, leaving 19 bases between them. The CDR3 DNA is TGTGCCAGCAGTGTGGGGAGGGGGGAAGCATTCACCGGGGAGCTGTTTTTT. Translated, it gives CASSVGRGEAFTGELFF.

V and J are TRBV5-1 and TRBJ2-3; no firm D call. From germline, CDR1 is SGHRS and CDR2 YFSETQ. The CDR3 contains 13 residues. Trimming removed 0 bases from V and 2 bases from J, with 4 bases in between. Here the CDR3 DNA reads TGCGCCAGCAGCTTGGCGGTCACAGATACGCAGTATTTT. Protein sequence: CASSLAVTDTQYF.

Of note for this clonotype: A much larger clone sits a single nucleotide away, making a read error possible. Lacking the conserved final phenylalanine or tryptophan, this CDR3 likely reflects a read error. This sequence joins TRBV3-1 and TRBJ2-7; tentative D call: TRBD1 (5 bases). Trimming removed 10 bases at V and 3 bases at J, with 16 bases between. Germline V gene data show CDR1 as LGHDT and CDR2 as YNNKEL (reference sequence). The CDR3 spans 13 residues. The CDR3 protein is CATSPQGHYEQYS. In nucleotides, the CDR3 is TGTGCCACTTCCCCGCAGGGCCACTACGAGCAGTACTCC.

Points on this clonotype: Since a much larger clone is just one base distant, this may be a read error. The rearrangement links TRBV20-1 to TRBJ1-1; D gene uncertain. The CDR3 runs to 17 residues. Per germline, CDR1 DFQATT and CDR2 SNEGSKA (reference sequence). Trimming removed 2 bases from V and 1 base from J, with 20 bases in between. The CDR3 loop is CSARRPPPRGRNTEAFF. The CDR3 DNA reads as TGCAGTGCTAGAAGGCCCCCACCCCGGGGTCGGAACACTGAAGCTTTCTTT.